This TCR beta chain was documented in a study of post-analysis software for immune sequencing data. Study-wide findings and caveats: Controls had lower frequencies than patients of about 5 TRBV segments, which included TRBV5-6, TRBV5-1 and TRBV20-1. Versus controls, multiple sclerosis patients showed significantly lower diversity (normalized Chao1).

Of note for this clonotype: Its antigen remains unidentified.

The library was made from cDNA and included unique molecular identifiers. TCRdb passed the PCR reads through MiXCR, listing each CDR3 protein once. The sample lists fewer than 900,000 distinct CDR3 sequences, more than 45% occurring once. The CDR3 contains 18 residues. Germline V CDR1 and CDR2: LGHNA, YSLEER. The chain links TRBV4-3 to TRBJ2-4, with a weak D call TRBD1 (6 bases). Judging by the DNA end, TRBJ2-7 fits better; the J call may be wrong. The clonotype originates from a girl aged 5-17 years with multiple sclerosis. What was sequenced was blood. The CDR3 bases are TGCGCCAGCAGCCAAGCTTGGGGGCCTGGACAGAGAACCTACGAGCAGTACTTC. This gives the protein CASSQAWGPGQRTYEQYF.